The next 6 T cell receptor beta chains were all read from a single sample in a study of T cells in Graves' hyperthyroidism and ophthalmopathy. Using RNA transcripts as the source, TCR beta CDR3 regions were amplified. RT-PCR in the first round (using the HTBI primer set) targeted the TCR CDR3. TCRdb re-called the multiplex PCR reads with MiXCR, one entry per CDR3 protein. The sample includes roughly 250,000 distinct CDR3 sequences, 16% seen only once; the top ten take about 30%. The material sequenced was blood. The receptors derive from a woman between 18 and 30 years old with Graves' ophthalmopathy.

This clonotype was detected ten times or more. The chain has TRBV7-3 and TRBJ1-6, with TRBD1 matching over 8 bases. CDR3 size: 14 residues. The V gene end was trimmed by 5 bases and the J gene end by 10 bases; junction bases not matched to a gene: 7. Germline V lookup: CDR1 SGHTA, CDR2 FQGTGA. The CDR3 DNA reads TGTGCCAGCAGCCTCGGACAGGGACACTCACCCCTCCACTTT. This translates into CASSLGQGHSPLHF. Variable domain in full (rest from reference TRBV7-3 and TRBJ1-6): GAGVSQTPSNKVTEKGKYVELRCDPISGHTALYWYRQSLGQGPEFLIYFQGTGAADDSGLPNDRFFAVRPEGSVSTLKIQRTERGDSAVYLCASSLGQGHSPLHFGNGTRLTVT.

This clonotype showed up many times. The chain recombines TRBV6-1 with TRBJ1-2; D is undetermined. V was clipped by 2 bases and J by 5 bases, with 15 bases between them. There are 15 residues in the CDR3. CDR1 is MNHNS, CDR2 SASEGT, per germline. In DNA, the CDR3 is TGTGCCAGCAGTGAACTAGCACAGCCAATATATGGCTACACCTTC. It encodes CASSELAQPIYGYTF.

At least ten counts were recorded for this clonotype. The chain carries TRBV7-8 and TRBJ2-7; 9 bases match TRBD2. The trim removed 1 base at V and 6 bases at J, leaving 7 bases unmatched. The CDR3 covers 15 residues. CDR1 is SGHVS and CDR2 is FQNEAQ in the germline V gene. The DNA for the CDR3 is TGTGCCAGCAGCTTAGGAGGCGGGGGGGCGGGCGAGCAGTACTTC. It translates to CASSLGGGGAGEQYF.

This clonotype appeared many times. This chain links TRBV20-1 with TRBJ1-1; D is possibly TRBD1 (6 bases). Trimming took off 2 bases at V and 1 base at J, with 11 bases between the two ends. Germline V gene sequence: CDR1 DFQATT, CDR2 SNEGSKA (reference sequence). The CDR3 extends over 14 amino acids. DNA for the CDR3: TGCAGTGCTAGACCGGGACACGGGAACACTGAAGCTTTCTTT. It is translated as CSARPGHGNTEAFF.

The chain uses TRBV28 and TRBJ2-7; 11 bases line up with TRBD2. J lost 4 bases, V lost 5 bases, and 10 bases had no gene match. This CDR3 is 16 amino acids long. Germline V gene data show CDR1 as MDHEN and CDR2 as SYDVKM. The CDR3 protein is CASSRTSGLAQYEQYF. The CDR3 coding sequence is TGTGCCAGCAGTCGGACTAGCGGGTTAGCTCAGTACGAGCAGTACTTC.

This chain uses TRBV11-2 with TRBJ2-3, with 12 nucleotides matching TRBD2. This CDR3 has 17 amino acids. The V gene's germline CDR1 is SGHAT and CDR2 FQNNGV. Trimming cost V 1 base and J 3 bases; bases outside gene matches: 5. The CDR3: CASSLVFGLAGTDTQYF. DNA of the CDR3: TGTGCCAGCAGCTTAGTGTTCGGACTAGCGGGGACAGATACGCAGTATTTT. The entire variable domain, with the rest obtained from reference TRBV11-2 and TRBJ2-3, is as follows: EAGVAQSPRYKIIEKRQSVAFWCNPISGHATLYWYQQILGQGPKLLIQFQNNGVVDDSQLPKDRFSAERLKGVDSTLKIQPAKLEDSAVYLCASSLVFGLAGTDTQYFGPGTRLTVL.